Following are 17 T cell receptor beta chains from one sample sequenced in a study of beta chain features in type 1 diabetes. Since all of the isolated RNA was reverse transcribed, expressed TCRB transcripts were what got sequenced. Sequenced by immunoSEQ multiplex PCR; TCRdb stores in-frame clones only, minus some. Of 35,000 to 45,000 clones in the sample, about 64% were seen once. The sample was Tregs from blood. The source of these receptors is a woman aged 25 to 39 in good health.

V gene TRBV19 combines with J gene TRBJ2-1; the match to TRBD2 covers 7 bases. Germline CDR1 LNHDA, CDR2 SQIVND (reference sequence). This CDR3 comprises 15 residues. V shed 3 bases, J shed 6 bases, and the junction held 8 bases outside the gene matches. The CDR3 loop reads CASSIMGPGGNEQFF. The CDR3 DNA follows: TGTGCCAGTAGTATCATGGGGCCGGGGGGCAATGAGCAGTTCTTC. Full variable domain (remainder filled in from reference TRBV19 and TRBJ2-1): DGGITQSPKYLFRKEGQNVTLSCEQNLNHDAMYWYRQDPGQGLRLIYYSQIVNDFQKGDIAEGYSVSREKKESFPLTVTSAQKNPTAFYLCASSIMGPGGNEQFFGPGTRLTVL.

The rearrangement links TRBV5-6 to TRBJ1-1; 8 bases match TRBD1. J gave up 6 bases and V 1 base, and 11 bases lay outside the gene matches. This CDR3 has 16 amino acids. Germline CDR1 and CDR2: SGHDT and YYEEEE. The CDR3 sequence is CASSLRRGRSGAEAFF. The CDR3 DNA is TGTGCCAGCAGCTTGCGCAGGGGGCGATCGGGGGCTGAAGCTTTCTTT.

In its sample, this clone ranks as medium-sized. The gene calls are TRBV5-4 and TRBJ2-3, with 9 bases matching TRBD1. V shed 0 bases and J 1 base; nucleotides not matched to a gene: 15. Germline-derived CDR1 and CDR2 are SGHNT and YYREEE (reference sequence). This CDR3 is 20 amino acids long. The CDR3 bases are TGTGCCAGCAGCTTGGATCCGTACAGGGGGCTCCCTCTAGGCACAGATACGCAGTATTTT. It specifies CASSLDPYRGLPLGTDTQYF.

This clone was observed a handful of times. One end of the junction does not line up with germline, which may come from a read error. V gene TRBV5-6 combines with J gene TRBJ2-7; TRBD1 matches at 10 bases. The CDR3 contains 15 residues. The V gene's germline CDR1 is SGHDT and CDR2 YYEEEE. This chain's CDR3 is CASRLEGQGSLEQYF. DNA for the CDR3: TGTGCCAGCAGATTGGAGGGACAGGGGTCGTTAGAGCAGTACTTC.

The chain has TRBV10-3 and TRBJ2-1, with 7 bases fitting TRBD2. Germline lookup yields CDR1 ENHRY and CDR2 SYGVKD. This CDR3 contains 17 residues. V gave up 2 bases and J gave up 1 base; unmatched junction bases: 8. CDR3 sequence: CAISEGQGGGSYNEQFF. CDR3 DNA sequence: TGTGCCATCAGTGAGGGGCAGGGCGGGGGTTCCTACAATGAGCAGTTCTTC.

This sequence joins TRBV6-5 and TRBJ1-1; D gene ambiguous. The ends were cut back, 2 bases at V and 4 bases at J, with 17 bases in the middle. The CDR3 has 16 amino acids. CDR1 and CDR2 (germline): MNHEY, SVGAGI. CDR3 protein: CASSYQVEGLGTEAFF. CDR3 sequence (DNA): TGTGCCAGCAGTTACCAGGTGGAGGGCCTCGGCACTGAAGCTTTCTTT.

The J gene is TRBJ2-1, the V gene TRBV18; 7 bases match TRBD2. With V trimmed by 6 bases and J by 7 bases, 6 bases remained unmatched. Germline V lookup: CDR1 KGHSH, CDR2 LQKENI. The CDR3 loop spans 13 amino acids. CDR3: CASSAGRKNEQFF. CDR3 DNA: TGTGCCAGCTCCGCCGGGAGGAAAAATGAGCAGTTCTTC.

This clone was found once. A junction boundary mismatches the germline segment, possibly from a read error. This chain links TRBV20-1 with TRBJ2-1; 10 bases map to TRBD2. This CDR3 spans 11 amino acids. Germline CDR1 and CDR2: DFQATT and SNEGSKA (reference sequence). The chain's CDR3 is CSAIPGLAILF. CDR3 DNA sequence: TGCAGTGCGATTCCGGGACTAGCGATACTCTTC.

The chain uses TRBV18 and TRBJ1-1, with D possibly being TRBD1 (5 bases). This CDR3 has 14 residues. V dropped 3 bases and J dropped 1 base, with 9 bases sitting between them. Germline loops: CDR1 KGHSH, CDR2 LQKENI. The CDR3 sequence: CASSPQGRNTEAFF. CDR3 nucleotides: TGTGCCAGCTCACCTCAGGGTCGGAACACTGAAGCTTTCTTT.

This clone was seen only a few times. The chain recombines TRBV4-3 with TRBJ2-7; D remains unclear. This CDR3 comprises 16 residues. CDR1 is LGHNA, CDR2 YSLEER, per germline. V was shortened by 5 bases and J by 2 bases, with 19 bases between the two germline ends. In DNA form, the CDR3 reads TGCGCCAGCAGCGCCAGCCACACAGTTATAACCTACGAGCAGTACTTC. The encoded protein is CASSASHTVITYEQYF.

The genes are TRBV11-2 and TRBJ2-2; D gene ambiguous. Germline CDR1 is SGHAT and CDR2 is FQNNGV. CDR3 size: 14 residues. Trimming stripped 1 base from V and 4 bases from J, with 7 bases between. The CDR3 nucleotides read TGTGCCAGCAGCTTAGCGGTGCGCACCGGGGAGCTGTTTTTT. Protein: CASSLAVRTGELFF.

The rearrangement uses TRBV9 and TRBJ2-5; D is possibly TRBD1 (7 bases). Germline loops: CDR1 SGDLS, CDR2 YYNGEE. Trimming took 1 base from V and 2 from J, leaving 12 bases between them. This CDR3 is 15 amino acids long. The CDR3, as DNA: TGTGCCAGCAGCGTAACTCCAGGGGGGCAAGAGACCCAGTACTTC. This gives the protein CASSVTPGGQETQYF.

This sequence joins TRBV5-4 and TRBJ2-7; TRBD1 is a possible D gene (6 bases). Looked up from germline, CDR1 is SGHNT and CDR2 is YYREEE (reference sequence). The CDR3 sequence is 14 residues long. The germline V and J ends were trimmed by 0 bases and 3 bases, with 10 bases remaining between them. Written as DNA, the CDR3 is TGTGCCAGCAGCTTGGTCGGACAGAACTACGAGCAGTACTTC. Amino acids: CASSLVGQNYEQYF.

The sample holds a few counts of this clone. The rearrangement joins TRBV2 to TRBJ2-5, with TRBD2 matching over 13 bases. The V segment lost 8 bases and the J segment 5 bases; nucleotides outside the gene matches: 2. The CDR3 runs to 13 residues. Germline values: CDR1 SNHLY, CDR2 FYNNEI. Here the CDR3 reads CASRTSGSETQYF. The CDR3 nucleotides are TGTGCCAGCCGGACTAGCGGGAGTGAGACCCAGTACTTC.

The CDR3 bases are TGTGCCAGCTCACCTGGGACAGGGCTCGATCAGCCCCAGCATTTT. Its protein product is CASSPGTGLDQPQHF. V gene TRBV18 combines with J gene TRBJ1-5; 9 bases are a match to TRBD1. The CDR3 runs to 15 residues. V gave up 3 bases and J gave up 5 bases; unmatched junction bases: 5. Germline V lookup: CDR1 KGHSH, CDR2 LQKENI.

The V and J genes are TRBV28 and TRBJ2-6; possible D gene TRBD2, 6 bases. Germline CDR1 and CDR2: MDHEN and SYDVKM. Trimming pared 5 bases from V and 0 bases from J, leaving 17 bases between. There are 18 residues in the CDR3. As DNA, the CDR3 is TGTGCCAGCAGTGCCACGGCGGGACGTCTCTCTGGGGCCAACGTCCTGACTTTC. This encodes CASSATAGRLSGANVLTF.

This clone turned up a few times. The V gene is TRBV7-2, the J gene TRBJ2-1, with TRBD2 matching over 12 bases. V was clipped by 2 bases and J by 0 bases; unmatched bases: 5. The CDR3 contains 18 residues. The germline CDR1 and CDR2 sequences are SGHTA and FQGNSA. CDR3: CASSLPLAGGSSYNEQFF. The CDR3 coding sequence is TGTGCCAGCAGCTTACCTCTAGCGGGAGGGAGCTCCTACAATGAGCAGTTCTTC.